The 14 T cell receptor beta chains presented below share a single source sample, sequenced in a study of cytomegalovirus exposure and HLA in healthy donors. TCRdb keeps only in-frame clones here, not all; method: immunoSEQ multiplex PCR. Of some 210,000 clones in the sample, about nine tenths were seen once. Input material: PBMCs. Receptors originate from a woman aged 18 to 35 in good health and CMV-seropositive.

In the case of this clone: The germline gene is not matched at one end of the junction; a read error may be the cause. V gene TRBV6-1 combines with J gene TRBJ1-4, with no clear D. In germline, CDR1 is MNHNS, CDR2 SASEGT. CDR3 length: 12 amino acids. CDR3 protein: CASSEARWLILF. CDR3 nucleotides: TGTGCCAGCAGTGAAGCGAGGTGGCTCATCCTTTTT.

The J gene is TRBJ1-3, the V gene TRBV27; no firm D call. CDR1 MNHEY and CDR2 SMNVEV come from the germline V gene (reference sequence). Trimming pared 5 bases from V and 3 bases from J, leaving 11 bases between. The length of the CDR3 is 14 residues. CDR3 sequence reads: CASSERVDGNTIYF. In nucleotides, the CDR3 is TGTGCCAGCAGTGAGAGGGTTGATGGAAACACCATATATTTT.

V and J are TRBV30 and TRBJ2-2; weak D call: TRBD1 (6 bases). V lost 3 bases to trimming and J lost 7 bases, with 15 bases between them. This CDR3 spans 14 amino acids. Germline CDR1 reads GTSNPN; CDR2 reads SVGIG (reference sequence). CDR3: CAWRKDRLGGELFF. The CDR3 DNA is TGTGCCTGGAGAAAGGACAGACTTGGCGGGGAGCTGTTTTTT.

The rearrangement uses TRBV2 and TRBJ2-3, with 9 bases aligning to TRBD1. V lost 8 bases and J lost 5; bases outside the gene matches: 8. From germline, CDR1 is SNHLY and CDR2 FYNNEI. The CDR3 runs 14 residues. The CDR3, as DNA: TGTGCCAGCCACCTACCGACAGGGGGAGATACGCAGTATTTT. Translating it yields CASHLPTGGDTQYF. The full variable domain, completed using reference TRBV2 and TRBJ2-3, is EPEVTQTPSHQVTQMGQEVILRCVPISNHLYFYWYRQILGQKVEFLVSFYNNEISEKSEIFDDQFSVERPDGSNFTLKIRSTKLEDSAMYFCASHLPTGGDTQYFGPGTRLTVL.

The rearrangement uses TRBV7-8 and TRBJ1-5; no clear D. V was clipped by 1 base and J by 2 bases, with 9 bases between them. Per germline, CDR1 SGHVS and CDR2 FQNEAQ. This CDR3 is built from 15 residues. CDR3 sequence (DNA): TGTGCCAGCAGCTTAGGCCTCGGGGGCAATCAGCCCCAGCATTTT. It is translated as CASSLGLGGNQPQHF.

This CDR3 is CASSGAQGIAFEKLFF. The CDR3 DNA sequence: TGTGCCAGCAGTGGCGCACAGGGGATCGCGTTTGAAAAACTGTTTTTT. The V gene is TRBV6-1, the J gene TRBJ1-4, with TRBD1 matching 7 bases. V was pared by 4 bases and J by 7 bases, with 12 bases of the junction left unmatched. Germline CDR1 is MNHNS and CDR2 is SASEGT. The CDR3 spans 16 residues.

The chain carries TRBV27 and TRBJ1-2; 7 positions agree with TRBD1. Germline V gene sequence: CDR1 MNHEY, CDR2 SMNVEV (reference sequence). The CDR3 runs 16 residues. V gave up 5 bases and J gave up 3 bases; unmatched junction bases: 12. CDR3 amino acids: CASSPLDLGTDYGYTF. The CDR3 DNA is TGTGCCAGCAGTCCACTCGACCTCGGGACAGACTATGGCTACACCTTC.

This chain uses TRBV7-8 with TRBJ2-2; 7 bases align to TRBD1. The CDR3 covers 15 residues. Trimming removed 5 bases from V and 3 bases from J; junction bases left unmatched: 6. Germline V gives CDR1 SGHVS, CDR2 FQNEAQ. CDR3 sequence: CASSPGGQYTGELFF. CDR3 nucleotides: TGTGCCAGCAGCCCAGGGGGACAGTACACCGGGGAGCTGTTTTTT.

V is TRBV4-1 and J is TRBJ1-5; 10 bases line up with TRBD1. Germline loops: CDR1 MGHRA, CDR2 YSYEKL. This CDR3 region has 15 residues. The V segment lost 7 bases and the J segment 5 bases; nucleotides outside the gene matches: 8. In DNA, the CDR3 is TGCGCCAGCAACCAGGACAGGGGGTGGGATCAGCCCCAGCATTTT. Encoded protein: CASNQDRGWDQPQHF.

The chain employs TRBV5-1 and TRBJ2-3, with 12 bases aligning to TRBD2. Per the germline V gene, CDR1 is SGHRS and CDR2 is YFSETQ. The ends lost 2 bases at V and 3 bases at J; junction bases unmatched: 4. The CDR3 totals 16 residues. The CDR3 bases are TGCGCCAGCAGCTTAGGACTAGCGGGATTGACAGATACGCAGTATTTT. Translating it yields CASSLGLAGLTDTQYF.

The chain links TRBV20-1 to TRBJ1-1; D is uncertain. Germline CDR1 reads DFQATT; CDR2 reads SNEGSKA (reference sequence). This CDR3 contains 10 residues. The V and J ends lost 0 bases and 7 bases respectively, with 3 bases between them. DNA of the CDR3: TGCAGTGCTAGAGACTTTGAAGCTTTCTTT. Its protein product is CSARDFEAFF.

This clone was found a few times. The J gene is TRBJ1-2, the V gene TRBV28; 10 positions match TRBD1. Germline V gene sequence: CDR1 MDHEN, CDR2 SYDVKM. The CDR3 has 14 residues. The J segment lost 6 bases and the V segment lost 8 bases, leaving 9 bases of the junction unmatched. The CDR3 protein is CASSSGTGDNGYTF. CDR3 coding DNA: TGTGCCAGCTCTTCCGGGACAGGGGATAATGGCTACACCTTC.

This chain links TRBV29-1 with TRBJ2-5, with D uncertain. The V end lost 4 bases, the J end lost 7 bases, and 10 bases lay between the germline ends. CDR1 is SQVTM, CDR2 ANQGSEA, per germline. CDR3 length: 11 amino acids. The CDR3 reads CSVAPSRTQYF. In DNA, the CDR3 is TGCAGCGTTGCCCCGAGTCGGACCCAGTACTTC.

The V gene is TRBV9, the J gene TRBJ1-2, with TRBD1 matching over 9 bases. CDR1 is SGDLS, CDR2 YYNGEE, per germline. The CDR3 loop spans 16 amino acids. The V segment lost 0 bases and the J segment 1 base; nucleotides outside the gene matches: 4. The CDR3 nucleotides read TGTGCCAGCAGCGTAGGGGGACAGGGCTTTAACTATGGCTACACCTTC. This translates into CASSVGGQGFNYGYTF. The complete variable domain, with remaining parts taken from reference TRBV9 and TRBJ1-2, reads DSGVTQTPKHLITATGQRVTLRCSPRSGDLSVYWYQQSLDQGLQFLIQYYNGEERAKGNILERFSAQQFPDLHSELNLSSLELGDSALYFCASSVGGQGFNYGYTFGSGTRLTVV.